The clone carrying this TCR beta chain was recorded a few times. Germline lookup yields CDR1 SNHLY and CDR2 FYNNEI. V lost 1 base, J lost 4 bases, and 6 bases stayed unmatched. This CDR3 spans 15 amino acids. The record originates from a study of Graves' ophthalmopathy and Graves' hyperthyroidism. The study amplified TCR beta CDR3 regions using RNA transcripts. Following a first-round RT-PCR that used HTBI primers, a second-round multiplex PCR was carried out. MiXCR was run by TCRdb on the multiplex PCR reads, yielding one entry per CDR3 protein. The table has about 240,000 distinct CDR3 sequences, around 42% seen once; the top ten hold approximately 44%.

The V gene is TRBV2, the J gene TRBJ1-1; 7 bases line up with TRBD1. Material: peripheral blood. The receptor's source is an adult man with Graves' ophthalmopathy. The CDR3 spells CASSEDAQGGTEAFF. DNA of the CDR3: TGTGCCAGCAGTGAAGATGCGCAGGGGGGCACTGAAGCTTTCTTT. Using reference TRBV2 and TRBJ1-1 for the parts outside the CDR3, the full variable domain is EPEVTQTPSHQVTQMGQEVILRCVPISNHLYFYWYRQILGQKVEFLVSFYNNEISEKSEIFDDQFSVERPDGSNFTLKIRSTKLEDSAMYFCASSEDAQGGTEAFFGQGTRLTVV.